The entry that follows covers one T cell receptor (beta chain) sequence. Profiling relied on immunoSEQ multiplex PCR, and the TCRdb table lists in-frame clones only, not all of them. The repertoire includes about 67,000 clones, about 89% of them detected once, and 1.4% sits in the top ten. The sample comes from a study of T cell changes during pregnancy in multiple sclerosis. Per germline, CDR1 MNHNS and CDR2 SASEGT. With 9 bases removed from V and 3 bases from J, the gap between germline ends came to 6 bases. CDR3 length: 11 amino acids. Sample: peripheral blood, taken in the second trimester of pregnancy. The chain links TRBV6-1 to TRBJ2-1; D remains ambiguous. The source of this sequence is a female donor with multiple sclerosis, enrolled in a pregnancy study. The CDR3 nucleotides are TGTGCCAGTCTGTACTACAATGAGCAGTTCTTC. It encodes CASLYYNEQFF.